This T cell receptor (beta chain) was captured by sequencing in a study of vaccination and CD4 T cells after COVID-19. This clonotype came up once. Its antigen is not identified. Compared with germline, one end of the junction differs, possibly owing to a read error. From germline, CDR1 is SGHVS and CDR2 FQNEAQ. The CDR3 covers 17 residues. Treatment reported: roughly 11-day PBMC culture with coronavirus spike peptide pools or control peptides (ViraFEST assay). Around 2 million PBMCs per well were cultured with 8.5 to 10 IU/ml IL-2 and 8.5 to 10 ug/ml peptide pools. The study sequenced cultured CD4+ T cell DNA using the Oncomine TCR Beta short-read assay. TCRdb processed the PCR reads anew with MiXCR; each CDR3 protein has one entry. The repertoire holds roughly 10,000 distinct CDR3 sequences, with more than 25% as singletons.

The chain recombines TRBV7-8 with TRBJ1-4; 7 bases agree with TRBD1. The sample taken for sequencing was cultured CD4+ T cells from blood. The sequence derives from a human donor with COVID-19. In DNA, the CDR3 is TGTGTCAGCAGCTCCCCTCCCGGGACAGTCTCGGGGGAAAAACTGTTTTTT. The encoded protein is CVSSSPPGTVSGEKLFF.